The rows below give T cell receptor beta chains drawn from one sample of a study of T cells in tuberculosis. Generated by immunoSEQ multiplex PCR, the TCRdb table keeps only in-frame clones and is missing some. This sample yields about 49,000 clones, of which 90% to 95% are seen a single time; more than 1.2% belongs to the top ten. Sample: PBMCs, taken at tuberculosis diagnosis. The receptors stem from an adult with tuberculosis. The CDR3 runs from the conserved cysteine through the conserved F or W. The D gene is left open where the match is weak. Some rows mark clone size as missing; the rest say once, few, many or name a class of expanded clone.

D gene	clone size	V gene	J gene	CDR3 protein	CDR3 DNA
TRBD2	.	TRBV5-1	TRBJ2-1	CASSLAPSGSFGEQFF	TGCGCCAGCAGCTTGGCCCCTAGCGGGAGCTTTGGTGAGCAGTTCTTC
.	.	TRBV6-1	TRBJ2-7	CASSAQARYEQYF	TGTGCCAGCAGTGCCCAAGCGAGGTACGAGCAGTACTTC
.	.	TRBV30	TRBJ2-5	CAWSARVSSQTQYF	TGTGCCTGGAGCGCCCGGGTCAGCAGCCAGACCCAGTACTTC
TRBD1	.	TRBV27	TRBJ2-7	CASSLRGDRVGEQYF	TGTGCCAGCAGTTTACGGGGGGACAGGGTGGGGGAGCAGTACTTC
.	.	TRBV11-3	TRBJ2-2	CASSLARTGELFF	TGTGCCAGCAGCTTAGCCCGCACCGGGGAGCTGTTTTTT
TRBD1	.	TRBV10-3	TRBJ1-1	CAIREGQTNTEAFF	TGTGCCATCAGGGAGGGACAGACGAACACTGAAGCTTTCTTT
.	.	TRBV5-1	TRBJ2-1	CASSLELRYNEQFF	TGCGCCAGCAGCTTGGAACTAAGGTACAATGAGCAGTTCTTC
.	.	TRBV27	TRBJ1-1	CASSTTPLGAAQAGNTEAFF	TGTGCCAGCAGTACGACCCCCCTTGGGGCGGCACAGGCGGGAAACACTGAAGCTTTCTTT
TRBD1	.	TRBV9	TRBJ2-5	CASSVGTGQETQYF	TGTGCCAGCAGCGTGGGGACAGGGCAAGAGACCCAGTACTTC
TRBD2	.	TRBV7-8	TRBJ2-5	CASSLTSGITETQYF	TGTGCCAGCAGCTTGACTAGCGGGATTACAGAGACCCAGTACTTC
.	.	TRBV7-2	TRBJ2-7	CASSLVQGTYEQYF	TGTGCCAGCAGCTTAGTACAGGGAACATACGAGCAGTACTTC
TRBD2	.	TRBV7-8	TRBJ2-2	CASSPGLAEAGELFF	TGTGCCAGCAGCCCAGGACTAGCAGAGGCCGGGGAGCTGTTTTTT
.	.	TRBV21-1	TRBJ2-5	CASSNSPPRETQYF	TGTGCCAGCAGCAATAGTCCCCCCCGAGAGACCCAGTACTTC
TRBD1	.	TRBV5-4	TRBJ1-1	CASSLGRDRMNTEAFF	TGTGCCAGCAGCTTGGGTCGGGACAGGATGAACACTGAAGCTTTCTTT
TRBD1	once	TRBV18	TRBJ1-2	CASSQGAGYGYTF	TGTGCCAGCTCACAGGGGGCTGGATATGGCTACACCTTC
.	.	TRBV9	TRBJ2-3	CASQRGTGMIADTQYF	TGTGCCAGTCAGCGGGGGACAGGGATGATAGCAGATACGCAGTATTTT
.	.	TRBV6-1	TRBJ1-5	CASSGKWDTTQHF	TGTGCCAGCAGCGGAAAATGGGACACCACGCAGCATTTT
.	.	TRBV5-1	TRBJ2-5	CASSRLQETQYF	TGCGCCAGCAGCCGACTCCAAGAGACCCAGTACTTC
.	.	TRBV30	TRBJ2-7	CAWSLGQTEAKQYF	TGTGCCTGGAGCTTAGGACAGACGGAAGCGAAGCAGTACTTC
.	.	TRBV25-1	TRBJ2-5	CASSEVPGQETQYF	TGTGCCAGCAGTGAAGTACCGGGCCAAGAGACCCAGTACTTC
.	once	TRBV7-6	TRBJ1-1	CASSLASGGTEAFF	TGTGCCAGCAGCTTAGCGAGCGGGGGGACTGAAGCTTTCTTT
.	.	TRBV19	TRBJ2-1	CASSIGGGSSYNEQFF	TGTGCCAGTAGTATAGGCGGCGGAAGCTCCTACAATGAGCAGTTCTTC
.	.	TRBV5-1	TRBJ2-2	CASREGVGPNTGELFF	TGCGCCAGCAGGGAGGGAGTCGGGCCGAACACCGGGGAGCTGTTTTTT
TRBD1	.	TRBV6-6	TRBJ2-7	CASSSPTGVTYEQYF	TGTGCCAGCAGTTCCCCAACAGGGGTTACCTACGAGCAGTACTTC
TRBD1	.	TRBV5-1	TRBJ1-6	CASSLGDRGNSPLHF	TGCGCCAGCAGCTTGGGGGACAGAGGAAATTCACCCCTCCACTTT
TRBD1	.	TRBV29-1	TRBJ1-2	CSVEGGQGRGYGYTF	TGCAGCGTTGAAGGCGGACAGGGACGGGGCTATGGCTACACCTTC
.	.	TRBV6-1	TRBJ1-1	CASSFQRTEAFF	TGTGCCAGCAGTTTCCAGCGAACTGAAGCTTTCTTT
TRBD2	.	TRBV10-1	TRBJ2-7	CASLGLAGPSYEQYF	TGCGCCAGTCTGGGACTAGCGGGACCCTCCTACGAGCAGTACTTC
TRBD1	.	TRBV27	TRBJ2-7	CASKYRGSYEQYF	TGTGCCAGCAAGTACAGGGGATCCTACGAGCAGTACTTC
.	once	TRBV27	TRBJ1-6	CASSADDRNDNSPLHF	TGTGCCAGCAGTGCAGACGACAGAAATGACAATTCACCCCTCCACTTT
.	.	TRBV6-1	TRBJ2-3	CASSERRASSTDTQYF	TGTGCCAGCAGTGAAAGGCGGGCTAGCAGTACAGATACGCAGTATTTT
.	.	TRBV27	TRBJ2-1	CASSLVIGSQPRGNEQFF	TGTGCCAGCAGTTTAGTCATCGGGAGTCAGCCCCGGGGCAATGAGCAGTTCTTC
.	.	TRBV30	TRBJ2-3	CAWRTPGADTQYF	TGTGCCTGGAGGACTCCCGGCGCAGATACGCAGTATTTT
TRBD1	.	TRBV29-1	TRBJ1-5	CSVSTGDQPQHF	TGCAGCGTTAGTACAGGGGATCAGCCCCAGCATTTT
TRBD1	once	TRBV6-1	TRBJ2-7	CASSGRGQGYEQYF	TGTGCCAGCAGTGGTAGGGGACAGGGCTACGAGCAGTACTTC
TRBD2	.	TRBV14	TRBJ2-7	CASSPTARRASGRDLSYEQYF	TGTGCCAGCAGCCCCACGGCCAGGCGGGCTAGCGGGAGGGACCTAAGCTACGAGCAGTACTTC
.	.	TRBV6-6	TRBJ1-2	CASSNRQELYGYTF	TGTGCCAGCAGTAATCGACAGGAGCTCTATGGCTACACCTTC
.	.	TRBV30	TRBJ1-2	CAWSSRDNGYTF	TGTGCCTGGAGTTCGAGGGATAATGGCTACACCTTC
.	few	TRBV11-3	TRBJ2-7	CASSLDQSTDYEQYF	TGTGCCAGCAGCTTAGATCAGTCGACAGACTACGAGCAGTACTTC
TRBD2	.	TRBV6-6	TRBJ2-5	CASSFGGGLEETQYF	TGTGCCAGCAGTTTCGGCGGGGGTCTCGAGGAGACCCAGTACTTC
.	.	TRBV7-2	TRBJ1-5	CASSTQANSNQPQHF	TGTGCCAGCAGCACTCAGGCAAATAGCAATCAGCCCCAGCATTTT
TRBD1	.	TRBV30	TRBJ1-2	CAWSNGDNRGLSGYTF	TGTGCCTGGAGTAACGGAGACAACAGGGGGCTTAGTGGCTACACCTTC
TRBD2	.	TRBV2	TRBJ2-1	CASSEVAGGFNEQFF	TGTGCCAGCAGTGAAGTAGCGGGAGGGTTCAATGAGCAGTTCTTC
TRBD1	.	TRBV19	TRBJ2-7	CASTTGQGLGYEQYF	TGTGCCAGTACTACGGGACAGGGCTTAGGCTACGAGCAGTACTTC
TRBD2	.	TRBV5-1	TRBJ2-3	CASRSWSGRGDTQYF	TGCGCCAGCCGCTCTTGGAGCGGGAGGGGGGATACGCAGTATTTT
TRBD2	.	TRBV28	TRBJ2-7	CASSLGLVFNDAYEQYF	TGTGCCAGCAGCCTAGGACTAGTGTTCAATGATGCCTACGAGCAGTACTTC
.	.	TRBV29-1	TRBJ2-7	CSVGQAYYEQYF	TGCAGCGTTGGACAAGCCTACTACGAGCAGTACTTC
.	few	TRBV5-1	TRBJ2-1	CASSSLGGGSNDEQFF	TGCGCCAGCAGCAGCCTGGGGGGCGGGAGTAACGATGAGCAGTTCTTC
TRBD2	.	TRBV28	TRBJ2-1	CASSFPGGRKYNEQFF	TGTGCCAGCAGTTTCCCGGGGGGGCGGAAATACAATGAGCAGTTCTTC
.	.	TRBV10-3	TRBJ1-2	CAISGPNYGYTF	TGTGCCATCAGTGGTCCAAACTATGGCTACACCTTC
.	.	TRBV6-5	TRBJ2-5	CASSRQPQETQYF	TGTGCCAGCAGCCGACAGCCCCAAGAGACCCAGTACTTC
TRBD2	.	TRBV5-6	TRBJ2-7	CASSETLAGGVSSYEQYF	TGTGCCAGCAGCGAGACACTAGCGGGAGGGGTTAGCTCCTACGAGCAGTACTTC
.	.	TRBV7-9	TRBJ1-2	CASSWGDSLGGADGYTF	TGTGCCAGCAGCTGGGGTGACTCACTTGGCGGGGCGGATGGCTACACCTTC